This T cell receptor beta chain was captured by sequencing in a study of T cell responses to AZD1222 COVID-19 vaccine. Points from the study as a whole: Increased Spike-specific TCR breadth and depth were observed after two AZD1222 doses. The number of AZD1222 recipients seropositive at baseline was only five or six. The repertoires were collected only after the peak T cell response.

Sequencing was performed with immunoSEQ multiplex PCR; in TCRdb, only in-frame clones are kept and a portion is missing. The data contain some 130,000 clones, around 86% of them singletons. In its sample, this clone was seen a few times. Its antigen is unidentified. This CDR3 contains 13 residues. After removal of 9 bases from V and 7 bases from J, the junction contained 6 bases not matched to a gene. Germline V CDR1 and CDR2: MNHEY, SMNVEV (reference sequence). The chain is built from TRBV27 and TRBJ1-6, with 7 bases fitting TRBD1. Sequencing was performed on peripheral blood, taken on day 0 of AZD1222 vaccination. The source is an adult in good health. The DNA for the CDR3 is TGTGCCAGTACAGGGGCCCTAAATTCACCCCTCCACTTT. This codes for CASTGALNSPLHF.